Following are 18 T cell receptor beta chains from one sample sequenced in a study of T cell clonality in common variable immunodeficiency. Method: immunoSEQ multiplex PCR; TCRdb's copy keeps in-frame clones and lacks some. Listed for the sample are 40,000 to 65,000 clones, none seen a single time. Sequences were obtained from peripheral blood mononuclear cells. All receptors come from a person aged 18-69 years in good health.

As concerns this clone: Sequencing ends 3 residues short of the CDR3 end; the germline J gene provides the rest. The rearrangement joins TRBV19 to TRBJ2-2; perhaps TRBD1 as D (6 bases). Germline CDR1 reads LNHDA; CDR2 reads SQIVND (reference sequence). This CDR3 spans 16 amino acids. This CDR3 is CASSPILGQRNSPLFF. The sequenced CDR3 bases are TGTGCCAGTAGTCCCATTCTTGGACAGAGAAATTCACCG.

This clone was seen ten or more times. The read falls 3 residues short of the CDR3 end, and the missing part is taken from the germline J gene. This chain joins TRBV29-1 and TRBJ2-3, with TRBD2 matching over 11 bases. The CDR3 totals 15 residues. The V gene's germline CDR1 is SQVTM and CDR2 ANQGSEA. J gave up 5 bases and V 3 bases, and 7 bases lay outside the gene matches. CDR3 region: CSVEGPSGRIDTQYF. CDR3 DNA (partial): TGCAGCGTTGAGGGCCCTAGCGGGAGGATAGATACG.

In its sample, this clone was seen many times. The read terminates 3 residues ahead of where the CDR3 ends, so the germline J gene completes it. The chain has TRBV7-3 and TRBJ2-1, with D perhaps TRBD1 (5 bases). There are 13 residues in the CDR3. Germline V gene lookup returns CDR1 SGHTA and CDR2 FQGTGA. Trimming pared 8 bases from V and 5 bases from J, leaving 13 bases between. The sequenced CDR3 bases are TGTGCCAGCTCTGGGCCCAGGGACAATGAG. The encoded protein is CASSGPRDNE. The whole CDR3 sequence is CASSGPRDNEQFF.

The table lists this clone with many counts. The read ends 3 residues before the CDR3 terminus; that terminus is restored from the germline J gene. The chain recombines TRBV30 with TRBJ1-2; 7 positions agree with TRBD1. The CDR3 contains 12 residues. Trimming at V came to 1 base and at J to 4 bases, leaving 0 bases not matched to a gene. In germline, CDR1 is GTSNPN, CDR2 SVGIG (reference sequence). CDR3 DNA, as far as it was read: TGTGCCTGGAGTGCAGGGGGCTATGGC. Amino acids: CAWSAGGYG. The CDR3 reads in full as CAWSAGGYGYTF.

This clone has more than one count but fewer than ten. The read halts 3 residues ahead of the CDR3 end, with the missing end drawn from the germline J gene. This sequence joins TRBV5-1 and TRBJ2-5; D perhaps matches TRBD2 (6 bases). Trimming shortened V by 0 bases and J by 3 bases, and 9 bases separated the two germline ends. CDR1 SGHRS and CDR2 YFSETQ come from the germline V gene. The CDR3 is made up of 14 amino acids. CDR3 protein: CASSLEGGEETQYF. CDR3 DNA (partial): TGCGCCAGCAGCTTGGAAGGCGGGGAAGAGACC.

There are many counts of this clone. The read gets to within 3 residues of the CDR3 end, and the germline J gene fills in the rest. The gene calls are TRBV11-3 and TRBJ2-5, with TRBD2 as a possible D gene (5 bases). The length of the CDR3 is 13 residues. Looked up from germline, CDR1 is SGHNT and CDR2 is YENEEA. Deletions cut 3 bases from V and 2 bases from J, with 7 bases between. The CDR3 spells CASSLRTQETQYF. Partial CDR3 DNA: TGTGCCAGCAGCTTGAGGACTCAAGAGACC.

This clone was detected ten times or more. The CDR3 extends 3 residues past the end of the read, so its final part is completed from the germline J gene. The V and J genes are TRBV30 and TRBJ2-3, with unresolved D. Per germline, CDR1 GTSNPN and CDR2 SVGIG (reference sequence). This CDR3 region has 12 residues. CDR3 DNA (partial): TGTGCCTGGAGTCAACAGCAAGAGACG. This codes for CAWSQQQET. The complete CDR3 protein is CAWSQQQETQYF.

Turning to this clone: The read stops 3 residues short of the end of the CDR3; the missing end is completed from the germline J gene. The J gene is TRBJ2-2, the V gene TRBV19, with D possibly matching TRBD1 (6 bases). Looked up from germline, CDR1 is LNHDA and CDR2 is SQIVND (reference sequence). This CDR3 is built from 20 residues. The CDR3 protein is CASSPRSGQPRPTTNEKLFF. The DNA read from the CDR3 is TGTGCCAGTAGTCCAAGATCAGGACAGCCAAGGCCAACAACTAATGAAAAG.

Ten or more counts support this clone. The read terminates 3 residues before the CDR3 end, so the remaining end is supplied by the germline J gene. The genes are TRBV4-2 and TRBJ2-1; D is undetermined. The germline V gene has CDR1 LGHNA and CDR2 YNFKEQ. The ends were cut back, 1 base at V and 8 bases at J, with 18 bases in the middle. This CDR3 comprises 16 residues. The chain's CDR3 is CASSQGLDLSSDEQFF. The CDR3 DNA, read in part, is TGTGCCAGCAGCCAAGGGCTAGACCTGAGTAGTGATGAG.

This clone was counted ten times or more. Coverage ceases 3 residues before the CDR3 finishes, and the germline J gene fills in the end. The rearrangement uses TRBV6-1 and TRBJ1-1; a possible D gene is TRBD1 (5 bases). Germline CDR1 MNHNS, CDR2 SASEGT. The CDR3 sequence is 15 residues long. Trimming left V 2 bases short and J 0 bases short, with 10 bases between. This chain's CDR3 is CASSELDTMNTEAFF. The part of the CDR3 DNA that was read is TGTGCCAGCAGTGAACTGGACACAATGAACACTGAA.

This clone was counted between two and nine times. Read coverage stops 3 residues before the CDR3 terminus; the germline J gene supplies the remainder. The chain links TRBV19 to TRBJ2-5; TRBD2 agrees at 11 bases. The CDR3 runs 15 residues. CDR1 is LNHDA and CDR2 is SQIVND in the germline V gene (reference sequence). After removal of 4 bases from V and 0 bases from J, the junction contained 1 base not matched to a gene. The CDR3 DNA, read in part, is TGTGCCAGTAGTAGGACTAGCGGGTACCAAGAGACC. Its protein product is CASSRTSGYQET. The CDR3 in its entirety is CASSRTSGYQETQYF.

The table lists this clone with a few counts. Read sequence stops 3 residues before the CDR3 end, and the germline J gene provides the missing end. The chain is built from TRBV7-9 and TRBJ2-7; D unclear. This CDR3 has 12 residues. In germline, CDR1 is SEHNR, CDR2 FQNEAQ (reference sequence). V was trimmed by 0 bases and J by 2 bases, leaving 2 bases between them. Partial CDR3 DNA: TGTGCCAGCAGCTTAGCTACCTACGAG. It codes for CASSLATYE. The CDR3 reads in full as CASSLATYEQYF.

This clone was recorded at least ten times. The read halts 3 residues ahead of the CDR3 end, with the missing end drawn from the germline J gene. The chain combines TRBV19 with TRBJ2-5; TRBD2 matches at 8 bases. J lost 2 bases, V lost 5 bases, and 7 bases had no gene match. Germline V CDR1 and CDR2: LNHDA, SQIVND (reference sequence). The CDR3 length is 15 residues. The sequenced CDR3 bases are TGTGCCAGTAGTGTCGGGACTAGTCAGCAAGAGACC. This encodes CASSVGTSQQET. The full-length CDR3 reads as CASSVGTSQQETQYF.

Remarks on this clone: A much larger clone lies a single base off, so this may be a read error. The CDR3 end falls 3 residues outside the read, so it is completed with the germline J gene. This sequence joins TRBV6-1 and TRBJ1-1; D might be TRBD1 (6 bases). Germline lookup yields CDR1 MNHNS and CDR2 SASEGT. Trimming shortened V by 0 bases and J by 0 bases, and 20 bases separated the two germline ends. The CDR3 loop spans 19 amino acids. CDR3 loop: CASSEARGALVGMNTEAFF. Incomplete CDR3 DNA: TGTGCCAGCAGTGAAGCGCGGGGGGCTCTTGTGGGAATGAACACTGAA.

This clone was observed a handful of times. The read gets to within 3 residues of the CDR3 end, and the germline J gene fills in the rest. The rearrangement joins TRBV20-1 to TRBJ2-1; 14 bases align to TRBD2. This CDR3 is built from 16 residues. Germline lookup yields CDR1 DFQATT and CDR2 SNEGSKA (reference sequence). V dropped 6 bases and J dropped 6; count of bases not matched to a gene: 10. The covered CDR3 bases are TGCAGTGCAGCCGGGACTAGCGGGAGTCTCGGCAATGAG. Translated: CSAAGTSGSLGNE. The complete CDR3 reads CSAAGTSGSLGNEQFF.

This clone was seen at least ten times. The read gets to within 3 residues of the CDR3 end, and the germline J gene fills in the rest. V gene TRBV5-1 combines with J gene TRBJ2-3; D gene unclear. Germline values: CDR1 SGHRS, CDR2 YFSETQ. The ends were cut back, 0 bases at V and 0 bases at J, with 8 bases in the middle. CDR3 size: 15 residues. CDR3 protein: CASSLVQSSTDTQYF. Incomplete CDR3 DNA: TGCGCCAGCAGCTTGGTACAAAGTAGCACAGATACG. Full variable domain (outside the CDR3, taken from reference TRBV5-1 and TRBJ2-3): KAGVTQTPRYLIKTRGQQVTLSCSPISGHRSVSWYQQTPGQGLQFLFEYFSETQRNKGNFPGRFSGRQFSNSRSEMNVSTLELGDSALYLCASSLVQSSTDTQYFGPGTRLTVL.

This clone appeared many times. The sequence runs out 3 residues before the end of the CDR3; the remainder is reconstructed from the germline J gene. This rearrangement joins TRBV30 to TRBJ2-7, with 7 nucleotides matching TRBD1. There are 14 residues in the CDR3. Germline V gene data show CDR1 as GTSNPN and CDR2 as SVGIG (reference sequence). V trimming: 4 bases; J trimming: 6 bases; junction bases outside the gene matches: 12. CDR3: CAWTSGQELAEQYF. CDR3 bases read: TGTGCCTGGACCAGCGGACAGGAGCTGGCCGAG. The full variable domain, with the rest looked up from reference TRBV30 and TRBJ2-7, is SQTIHQWPATLVQPVGSPLSLECTVEGTSNPNLYWYRQAAGRGLQLLFYSVGIGQISSEVPQNLSASRPQDRQFILSSKKLLLSDSGFYLCAWTSGQELAEQYFGPGTRLTVT.

In its sample, this clone was seen many times. The DNA ends 3 residues before the CDR3 does, and the rest of the CDR3 is filled in from the germline J gene. This chain connects TRBV7-2 to TRBJ2-1; 12 positions agree with TRBD2. The V gene's germline CDR1 is SGHTA and CDR2 FQGNSA. The length of the CDR3 is 15 residues. With V trimmed by 3 bases and J by 8 bases, 5 bases remained unmatched. CDR3 amino acids: CASSFTSGRRDEQFF. The CDR3 bases that were read are TGTGCCAGCAGCTTCACTAGCGGGAGGCGGGATGAG.